The 13 T cell receptor beta chains presented below share a single source sample, sequenced in a study of Graves' ophthalmopathy and Graves' hyperthyroidism. RNA transcripts served as template for amplifying TCR beta CDR3 sequences. Investigators did first-round RT-PCR with HTBI primers, then second-round multiplex PCR. One entry per CDR3 protein results from TCRdb running MiXCR on the multiplex PCR reads. The sample lists 500,000 to 700,000 distinct CDR3 sequences; 20% to 25% were seen once. Sample: peripheral blood. These receptors all stem from a woman between 18 and 29 years old with stable Graves' hyperthyroidism. Some clones in this sample may be carry-over from other donors' samples.

In its sample, this clonotype was seen many times. V gene TRBV20-1 combines with J gene TRBJ2-5; D ambiguous. CDR3 length equals 10 residues. V was shortened by 5 bases and J by 9 bases, with 10 bases between the two germline ends. Germline values: CDR1 DFQATT, CDR2 SNEGSKA (reference sequence). The CDR3 reads CSAGPIAQYF. The CDR3 coding sequence is TGCAGTGCTGGCCCGATTGCCCAGTACTTC.

The table lists this clonotype with many counts. V is TRBV19 and J is TRBJ1-1; D is uncertain. Per germline, CDR1 LNHDA and CDR2 SQIVND (reference sequence). With 7 bases removed from V and 6 bases from J, the gap between germline ends came to 21 bases. The CDR3 runs 15 residues. The CDR3 spells CASIDRQSWTPEAFF. The CDR3, as DNA: TGTGCCAGTATAGACCGACAAAGCTGGACCCCTGAAGCTTTCTTT.

This clonotype was seen repeatedly, ten times or more. The V gene is TRBV19, the J gene TRBJ1-5; no definite D call. V was clipped by 5 bases and J by 3 bases, with 14 bases between them. The CDR3 runs 15 residues. CDR1 LNHDA and CDR2 SQIVND come from the germline V gene (reference sequence). This CDR3 is CASSFLGHNNQPQHF. Here the CDR3 DNA reads TGTGCCAGTAGTTTCCTGGGTCATAACAATCAGCCCCAGCATTTT.

This clonotype was counted at least ten times. The rearrangement uses TRBV4-1 and TRBJ1-5; 7 bases align to TRBD1. Germline trimming cut 2 bases from V and 0 bases from J; bases unmatched to any gene: 10. The CDR3 loop spans 18 amino acids. Germline CDR1 and CDR2: MGHRA and YSYEKL. The CDR3 sequence is CASSQKGQGQYSNQPQHF. The CDR3 DNA is TGCGCCAGCAGCCAAAAAGGGCAGGGACAGTATAGCAATCAGCCCCAGCATTTT.

This clonotype was detected many times. The chain couples TRBV29-1 to TRBJ2-4, with 7 bases that match TRBD1. Germline V gene data show CDR1 as SQVTM and CDR2 as ANQGSEA. V lost 6 bases, J lost 0 bases, and 8 bases stayed unmatched. This CDR3 has 15 residues. The CDR3 is CSVETGSLAKNIQYF. DNA of the CDR3: TGCAGCGTAGAGACAGGGTCTCTAGCCAAAAACATTCAGTACTTC.

This clonotype was counted ten times or more. The chain joins TRBV12-3 or TRBV12-4 to TRBJ1-6; D may be TRBD1 (5 bases). With 10 bases removed from V and 0 bases from J, the gap between germline ends came to 10 bases. This CDR3 comprises 14 residues. CDR3 DNA sequence: TGTGCCACCCTTGACAGCTCCTATAATTCACCCCTCCACTTT. Protein: CATLDSSYNSPLHF.

This clonotype came up many times. The chain couples TRBV2 to TRBJ2-5; TRBD2 agrees at 11 bases. Germline V gene sequence: CDR1 SNHLY, CDR2 FYNNEI. The CDR3 spans 16 residues. Germline trimming cut 5 bases from V and 5 bases from J; bases unmatched to any gene: 10. CDR3 residues: CASSQLAGAGMETQYF. CDR3 nucleotide sequence: TGTGCCAGCAGTCAACTAGCGGGAGCGGGGATGGAGACCCAGTACTTC.

The chain joins TRBV3-1 to TRBJ2-2; no clear D. This CDR3 region has 16 residues. V shed 9 bases and J shed 2 bases, with 19 bases lying between them. Germline lookup yields CDR1 LGHDT and CDR2 YNNKEL (reference sequence). CDR3 DNA sequence: TGTGCCAGTACGCCCAAGGGTCCGATAAACACCGGGGAGCTGTTTTTT. It encodes CASTPKGPINTGELFF.

The chain carries TRBV2 and TRBJ1-5; the D gene is possibly TRBD1 (5 bases). The CDR3 runs 13 residues. CDR1 is SNHLY and CDR2 is FYNNEI in the germline V gene. Between the trimmed V and J ends, which lost 9 bases and 4 bases, there was a span of 13 bases. The CDR3 loop reads CARGEMANQPQHF. The CDR3 DNA reads as TGTGCCAGGGGGGAGATGGCAAATCAGCCCCAGCATTTT.

This chain connects TRBV6-4 to TRBJ1-1; 9 bases line up with TRBD1. The V gene end was trimmed by 9 bases and the J gene end by 5 bases; junction bases not matched to a gene: 10. The CDR3 spans 14 residues. Germline CDR1 and CDR2: MRHNA and SNTAGT. Here the CDR3 reads CASRTGVGGTEAFF. The CDR3 coding sequence is TGTGCCAGTAGGACAGGGGTAGGCGGTACTGAAGCTTTCTTT.

The table lists this clonotype with a few counts. This likely stems from a read error, as it lies one base from a far larger clone. V gene TRBV11-2 combines with J gene TRBJ2-5; D is uncertain. The length of the CDR3 is 13 residues. CDR1 is SGHAT and CDR2 is FQNNGV in the germline V gene. The CDR3 here is CASSLGLQGTQYF. CDR3 DNA sequence: TGTGCCAGCAGCTTAGGGCTTCAAGGGACCCAGTACTTC.

This clonotype was counted at least ten times. CDR3 DNA sequence: TGCGCCAGCAGCTTGGTACCCACAGGGGGCCTTGGTTCACCCCTCCACTTT. As protein: CASSLVPTGGLGSPLHF. The chain uses TRBV5-1 and TRBJ1-6; 9 bases map to TRBD1. Trimming took 0 bases from V and 9 from J; bases not matched to a gene: 10. The CDR3 totals 17 residues. The germline V gene encodes CDR1 SGHRS and CDR2 YFSETQ.

This clonotype was detected only once. CDR3 residues: CASSEAYGANYGYTF. In DNA form, the CDR3 reads TGTGCCAGCAGTGAAGCCTACGGAGCTAACTATGGCTACACCTTC. This sequence joins TRBV6-1 and TRBJ1-2; D unclear. The CDR3 contains 15 residues. Germline CDR1 reads MNHNS; CDR2 reads SASEGT. The ends were cut back, 0 bases at V and 0 bases at J, with 8 bases in the middle.